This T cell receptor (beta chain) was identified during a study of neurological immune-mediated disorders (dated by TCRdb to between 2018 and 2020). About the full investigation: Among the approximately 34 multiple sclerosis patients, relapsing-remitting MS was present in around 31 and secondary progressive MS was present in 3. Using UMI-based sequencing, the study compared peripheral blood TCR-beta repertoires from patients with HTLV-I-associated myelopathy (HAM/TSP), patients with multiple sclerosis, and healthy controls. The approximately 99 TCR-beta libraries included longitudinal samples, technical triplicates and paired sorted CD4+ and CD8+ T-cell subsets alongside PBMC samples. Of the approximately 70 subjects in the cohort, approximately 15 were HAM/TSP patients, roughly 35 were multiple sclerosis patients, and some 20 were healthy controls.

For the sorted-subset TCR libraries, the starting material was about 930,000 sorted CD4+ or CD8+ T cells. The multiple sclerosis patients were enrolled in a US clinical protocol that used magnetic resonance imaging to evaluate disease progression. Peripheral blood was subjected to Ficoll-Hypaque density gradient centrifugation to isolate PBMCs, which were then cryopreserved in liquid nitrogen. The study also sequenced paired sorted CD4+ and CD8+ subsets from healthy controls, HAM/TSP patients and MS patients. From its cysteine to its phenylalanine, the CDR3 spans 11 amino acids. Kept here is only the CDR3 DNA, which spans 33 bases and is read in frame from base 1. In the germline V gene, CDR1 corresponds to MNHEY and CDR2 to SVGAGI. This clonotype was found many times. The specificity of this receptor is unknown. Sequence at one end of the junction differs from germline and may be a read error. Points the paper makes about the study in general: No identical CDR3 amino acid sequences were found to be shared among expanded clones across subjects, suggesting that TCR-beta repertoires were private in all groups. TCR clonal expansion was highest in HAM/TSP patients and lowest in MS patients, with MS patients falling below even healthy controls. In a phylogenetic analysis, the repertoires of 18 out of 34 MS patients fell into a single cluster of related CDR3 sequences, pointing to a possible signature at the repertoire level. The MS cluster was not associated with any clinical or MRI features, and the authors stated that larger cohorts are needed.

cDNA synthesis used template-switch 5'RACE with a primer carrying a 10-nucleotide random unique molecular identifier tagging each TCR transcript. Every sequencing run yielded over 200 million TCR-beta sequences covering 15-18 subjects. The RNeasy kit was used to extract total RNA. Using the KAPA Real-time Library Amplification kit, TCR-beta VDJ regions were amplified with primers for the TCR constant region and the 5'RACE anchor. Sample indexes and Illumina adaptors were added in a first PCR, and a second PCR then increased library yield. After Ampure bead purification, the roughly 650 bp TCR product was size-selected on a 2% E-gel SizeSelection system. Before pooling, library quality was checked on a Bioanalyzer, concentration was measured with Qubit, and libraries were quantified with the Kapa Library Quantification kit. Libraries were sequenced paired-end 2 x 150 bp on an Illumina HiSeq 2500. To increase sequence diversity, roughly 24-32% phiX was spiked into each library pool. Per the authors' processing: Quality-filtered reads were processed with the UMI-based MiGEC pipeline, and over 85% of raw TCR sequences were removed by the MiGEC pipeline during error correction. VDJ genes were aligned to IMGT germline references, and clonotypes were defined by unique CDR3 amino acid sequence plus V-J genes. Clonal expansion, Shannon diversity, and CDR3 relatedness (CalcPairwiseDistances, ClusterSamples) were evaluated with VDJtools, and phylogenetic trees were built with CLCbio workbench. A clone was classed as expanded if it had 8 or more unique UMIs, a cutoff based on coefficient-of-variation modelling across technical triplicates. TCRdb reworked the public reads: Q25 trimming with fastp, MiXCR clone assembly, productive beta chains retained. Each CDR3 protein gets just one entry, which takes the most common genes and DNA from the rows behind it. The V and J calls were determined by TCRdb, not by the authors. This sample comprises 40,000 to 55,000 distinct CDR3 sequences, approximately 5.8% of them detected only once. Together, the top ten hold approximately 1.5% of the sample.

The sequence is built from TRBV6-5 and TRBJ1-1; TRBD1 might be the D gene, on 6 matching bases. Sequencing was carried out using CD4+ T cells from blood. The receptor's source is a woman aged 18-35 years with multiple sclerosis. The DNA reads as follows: TGTGCCAGCAGCTTCAGGGGCCGCCCAACCTTT. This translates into CASSFRGRPTF.